This T cell receptor (beta chain) was sequenced during a study of shared clonotypes between healthy human individuals. Study observations and caveats: Among non-shared clonotypes, generation probabilities were lower than among those shared by all four donors.

Deep was the level at which the assay was run. Sequencing was performed with immunoSEQ multiplex PCR; in TCRdb, only in-frame clones are kept and a portion is missing. Of 2 million to 3 million clones in the sample, approximately 94% were seen once. The investigators split CD4+ cells into a CD45RA+ naive subset and a CD45RA-negative memory subset. In the case of this clone: The antigen remains unidentified.

The ends were cut back, 6 bases at V and 3 bases at J, with 11 bases in the middle. Germline lookup yields CDR1 MNHEY and CDR2 SVGAGI. The CDR3 length is 14 residues. The material sequenced was naive CD4+ T cells from PBMCs. Subset defined: CD45RA+ positively selected. The TCR was taken from a man younger than 35 in good health. Some clones in this sample may be carry-over from other donors' samples. The J gene is TRBJ1-4, the V gene TRBV6-5; TRBD1 is a possible D gene (5 bases). The CDR3 sequence is CASRRGSANEKLFF. The CDR3 nucleotides read TGTGCCAGCAGAAGGGGCAGTGCTAATGAAAAACTGTTTTTT.